Shown below are 32 T cell receptor beta chains from a single sample sequenced in a study of cytomegalovirus exposure and HLA in healthy donors. TCRdb's table, derived via immunoSEQ multiplex PCR, lists solely in-frame clones and lacks some. The sample includes roughly 120,000 clones, roughly nine tenths of them seen just once. Sequencing was performed on PBMCs. The receptors shown here come from a man aged 18 to 29 in good health and CMV-seropositive.

The J gene is TRBJ2-2, the V gene TRBV4-1; 15 bases are a match to TRBD2. With V trimmed by 2 bases and J by 2 bases, 3 bases remained unmatched. The CDR3 has 18 residues. The germline V gene encodes CDR1 MGHRA and CDR2 YSYEKL. The CDR3 DNA is TGCGCCAGCAGCCAAAGGACTAGCGGGGGGGGTAACACCGGGGAGCTGTTTTTT. This sequence encodes CASSQRTSGGGNTGELFF.

Of note for this clone: Other DNA sequences of this sample code for an identical CDR3. This rearrangement joins TRBV5-4 to TRBJ2-7; 9 positions agree with TRBD1. Germline-derived CDR1 and CDR2 are SGHNT and YYREEE (reference sequence). The CDR3 has 15 residues. V was pared by 4 bases and J by 0 bases, with 5 bases of the junction left unmatched. CDR3 sequence (DNA): TGTGCCAGCAGCCCGGGACAGGGTAGCTCCTACGAGCAGTACTTC. It codes for CASSPGQGSSYEQYF. Drawing the rest from reference TRBV5-4 and TRBJ2-7, the complete variable domain is ETGVTQSPTHLIKTRGQQVTLRCSSQSGHNTVSWYQQALGQGPQFIFQYYREEENGRGNFPPRFSGLQFPNYSSELNVNALELDDSALYLCASSPGQGSSYEQYFGPGTRLTVT.

V is TRBV10-3 and J is TRBJ2-1; 7 bases match TRBD2. After removal of 3 bases from V and 5 bases from J, the junction contained 4 bases not matched to a gene. Per germline, CDR1 ENHRY and CDR2 SYGVKD. This CDR3 has 14 residues. This CDR3 reads CAISEAGRDNEQFF. In DNA form, the CDR3 reads TGTGCCATCAGTGAAGCGGGGCGAGACAATGAGCAGTTCTTC.

This clone was recorded only once. This rearrangement joins TRBV4-1 to TRBJ1-5, with 9 bases matching TRBD1. Germline V gene sequence: CDR1 MGHRA, CDR2 YSYEKL. This CDR3 is built from 15 residues. With V trimmed by 4 bases and J by 10 bases, 11 bases remained unmatched. CDR3 in amino acids: CASSRRQGVAHPQHF. CDR3 bases: TGCGCCAGCAGCCGTCGACAGGGGGTTGCTCATCCCCAGCATTTT.

This rearrangement joins TRBV4-2 to TRBJ2-1; tentative D call: TRBD2 (5 bases). V was clipped by 0 bases and J by 13 bases, with 10 bases between them. Germline V gene sequence: CDR1 LGHNA, CDR2 YNFKEQ. The CDR3 runs 12 residues. The CDR3 is CASSQETGVQFF. CDR3 coding DNA: TGTGCCAGCAGCCAAGAGACCGGGGTTCAGTTCTTC.

The chain combines TRBV25-1 with TRBJ2-7; maybe TRBD2 (5 bases). CDR3 length: 16 residues. Germline V CDR1 and CDR2: MGHDK, SYGVNS. Between the trimmed V and J ends, which lost 2 bases and 9 bases, there was a span of 23 bases. The CDR3 coding sequence is TGTGCCAGCAGTGAACGGGGTCTTGCCCAGTCAGCCGGGCAGTACTTC. Translation gives CASSERGLAQSAGQYF.

In this sample, this clone turned up a few times. This chain connects TRBV6-1 to TRBJ1-2; possibly TRBD1 for D (5 bases). The germline V and J ends were trimmed by 7 bases and 0 bases, with 9 bases remaining between them. Germline V gene sequence: CDR1 MNHNS, CDR2 SASEGT. CDR3 length: 13 amino acids. The CDR3 DNA is TGTGCCAGCAAGGGGTATTCTAACTATGGCTACACCTTC. This sequence encodes CASKGYSNYGYTF.

The rearrangement links TRBV9 to TRBJ1-6; TRBD1 aligns across 10 bases. This CDR3 comprises 16 residues. V shed 0 bases, J shed 9 bases, and the junction held 6 bases outside the gene matches. Germline V CDR1 and CDR2: SGDLS, YYNGEE. The CDR3 DNA sequence: TGTGCCAGCAGCGTAGATAGGGACAGGGGACGTTCACCCCTCCACTTT. The encoded protein is CASSVDRDRGRSPLHF.

The genes are TRBV9 and TRBJ1-6; maybe TRBD1 (6 bases). Per germline, CDR1 SGDLS and CDR2 YYNGEE. V was clipped by 3 bases and J by 0 bases, with 19 bases between them. This CDR3 region has 19 residues. CDR3 sequence: CASSGSGLRGGSYNSPLHF. CDR3 nucleotides: TGTGCCAGCAGCGGAAGCGGACTTAGAGGGGGCTCCTATAATTCACCCCTCCACTTT.

V usage is TRBV6-1 and J usage is TRBJ1-2, with 11 bases identical to TRBD1. With 7 bases clipped from V and 4 bases from J, the junction kept 5 bases outside the gene matches. CDR1 and CDR2 (germline): MNHNS, SASEGT. The CDR3 has 14 residues. The DNA for the CDR3 is TGTGCCAGCATCCCGGGACAGGGGGTCTATGGCTACACCTTC. It translates to CASIPGQGVYGYTF.

V is TRBV5-4 and J is TRBJ1-6; possible D gene TRBD1, 5 bases. CDR3 length equals 16 residues. Trimming removed 0 bases at V and 7 bases at J, with 14 bases between. Germline-derived CDR1 and CDR2 are SGHNT and YYREEE (reference sequence). The CDR3, as DNA: TGTGCCAGCAGCTTGGCCGGGGGAGTGGGGAATTCACCCCTCCACTTT. Translating gives CASSLAGGVGNSPLHF.

V is TRBV4-3 and J is TRBJ2-3; the D gene is possibly TRBD2 (5 bases). Trimming left V 1 base short and J 5 bases short, with 7 bases between. Germline V lookup: CDR1 LGHNA, CDR2 YSLEER. This CDR3 spans 13 amino acids. CDR3 amino acids: CASSQGRKDTQYF. The CDR3 DNA is TGCGCCAGCAGCCAAGGGAGGAAAGATACGCAGTATTTT.

The chain recombines TRBV7-9 with TRBJ2-5; TRBD1 might be the D (5 bases). V shed 2 bases and J shed 5 bases, with 15 bases lying between them. The germline CDR1 and CDR2 sequences are SEHNR and FQNEAQ (reference sequence). The CDR3 loop spans 15 amino acids. In nucleotides, the CDR3 is TGTGCCAGCAGCTTAATCCCAGGGTTCTTGGAGACCCAGTACTTC. Protein sequence: CASSLIPGFLETQYF.

In nucleotides, the CDR3 is TGTGCCAGCAGCCGCGGGCGGATCCAAGAGACCCAGTACTTC. Protein product: CASSRGRIQETQYF. This chain joins TRBV7-2 and TRBJ2-5; TRBD2 might be the D (5 bases). The CDR3 runs to 14 residues. Germline CDR1 and CDR2: SGHTA and FQGNSA. V gave up 5 bases and J gave up 1 base, with 11 bases separating them.

The CDR3 coding sequence is TGCGCCAGCAGTGAGAGATCAGGGGGCCTTAGCAATCAGCCCCAGCATTTT. The encoded protein is CASSERSGGLSNQPQHF. The rearrangement uses TRBV10-2 and TRBJ1-5; 8 nucleotides align to TRBD1. CDR1 is WSHSY and CDR2 is SAAADI in the germline V gene. V lost 2 bases to trimming and J lost 0 bases; unmatched junction nucleotides: 6. There are 17 residues in the CDR3.

This chain joins TRBV11-3 and TRBJ2-2; 7 bases align to TRBD2. J lost 1 base, V lost 6 bases, and 5 bases had no gene match. CDR1 SGHNT and CDR2 YENEEA come from the germline V gene. The CDR3 covers 15 residues. CDR3 DNA: TGTGCCAGCAGTGTGTGGGGGGGGAACACCGGGGAGCTGTTTTTT. The encoded protein is CASSVWGGNTGELFF.

J is TRBJ2-5 and V is TRBV19; 9 positions agree with TRBD1. Germline V gene lookup returns CDR1 LNHDA and CDR2 SQIVND (reference sequence). Losses at the gene ends were 6 bases for V and 4 bases for J; bases not matched to a gene: 12. The CDR3 has 16 residues. The CDR3 loop is CASSPTGTGRGETQYF. The CDR3 DNA is TGTGCCAGTAGCCCTACCGGGACAGGGCGGGGAGAGACCCAGTACTTC.

V gene TRBV19 combines with J gene TRBJ2-5, with unresolved D. V lost 1 base and J lost 3, with 9 bases in between. Germline CDR1 is LNHDA and CDR2 is SQIVND (reference sequence). CDR3 length: 14 residues. The CDR3 is CASSIAAGKETQYF. The CDR3 coding sequence is TGTGCCAGTAGTATAGCTGCAGGTAAAGAGACCCAGTACTTC.

The CDR3 sequence is CASSLVPSGGTTGELFF. The CDR3 bases are TGCGCCAGCAGCTTGGTACCTAGCGGGGGGACCACCGGGGAGCTGTTTTTT. The chain has TRBV5-1 and TRBJ2-2, with 11 bases fitting TRBD2. V lost 0 bases to trimming and J lost 4 bases; unmatched junction nucleotides: 5. The CDR3 spans 17 residues. CDR1 SGHRS and CDR2 YFSETQ come from the germline V gene.

This clone was counted a single time. The V and J genes are TRBV5-1 and TRBJ1-1; maybe TRBD1 (5 bases). Germline CDR1 reads SGHRS; CDR2 reads YFSETQ. Trimming stripped 0 bases from V and 4 bases from J, with 10 bases between. The CDR3 is 14 amino acids. CDR3 protein: CASSLGGTTTEAFF. Written as DNA, the CDR3 is TGCGCCAGCAGCTTGGGGGGGACTACCACTGAAGCTTTCTTT.

This clone was seen just once. The chain uses TRBV5-1 and TRBJ2-5; possibly TRBD2 for D (7 bases). This CDR3 region has 15 residues. Looked up from germline, CDR1 is SGHRS and CDR2 is YFSETQ. V was cut by 1 base and J by 2 bases, with 12 bases left in between. CDR3 sequence: CASSLWGGWQETQYF. The CDR3 DNA is TGCGCCAGCAGCTTGTGGGGGGGCTGGCAAGAGACCCAGTACTTC. The whole variable domain, filled in from reference TRBV5-1 and TRBJ2-5, reads KAGVTQTPRYLIKTRGQQVTLSCSPISGHRSVSWYQQTPGQGLQFLFEYFSETQRNKGNFPGRFSGRQFSNSRSEMNVSTLELGDSALYLCASSLWGGWQETQYFGPGTRLLVL.

The chain joins TRBV19 to TRBJ1-5, with 7 bases matching TRBD1. The junction had 5 bases not matched to a gene; V was cut back by 3 bases and J by 0 bases. The CDR3 sequence is 16 residues long. Germline V gene lookup returns CDR1 LNHDA and CDR2 SQIVND (reference sequence). CDR3 amino acids: CASSMSTGLSNQPQHF. The CDR3 DNA is TGTGCCAGTAGTATGTCGACAGGGCTTAGCAATCAGCCCCAGCATTTT.

The chain combines TRBV23-1 with TRBJ2-7, with 11 bases that match TRBD1. TRBV23-1 is known as an ORF, though its function is uncertain. CDR3 length equals 14 residues. Trimming at V came to 5 bases and at J to 4 bases, leaving 4 bases not matched to a gene. Written as DNA, the CDR3 is TGCGCCAGCAGTGAGGACAGGGGGCGATACGAGCAGTACTTC. It is translated as CASSEDRGRYEQYF.

V gene TRBV6-1 combines with J gene TRBJ1-4; the match to TRBD1 covers 7 bases. With 7 bases clipped from V and 4 bases from J, the junction kept 9 bases outside the gene matches. The CDR3 has 15 amino acids. The V gene's germline CDR1 is MNHNS and CDR2 SASEGT. In DNA form, the CDR3 reads TGTGCCAGCACCAAGAGGGGGCCCGATAATGAAAAACTGTTTTTT. It codes for CASTKRGPDNEKLFF.

This clone has a handful of counts. The V gene is TRBV9, the J gene TRBJ2-5; TRBD2 matches at 14 bases. Germline V gene data show CDR1 as SGDLS and CDR2 as YYNGEE. The CDR3 is 16 amino acids. Trimming at V came to 6 bases and at J to 5 bases, leaving 9 bases not matched to a gene. Here the CDR3 reads CASTLGLAGGSETQYF. DNA of the CDR3: TGTGCCAGCACCTTAGGACTAGCGGGGGGAAGCGAGACCCAGTACTTC.

The rearrangement uses TRBV29-1 and TRBJ1-1, with a tentative D call TRBD1 (5 bases). Germline loops: CDR1 SQVTM, CDR2 ANQGSEA. V dropped 4 bases and J dropped 1 base, with 10 bases sitting between them. The CDR3 is made up of 13 amino acids. This CDR3 is CSVGGDRNTEAFF. In DNA form, the CDR3 reads TGCAGCGTTGGGGGGGATCGGAACACTGAAGCTTTCTTT.

As concerns this clone: The junction differs from germline at one of its ends, possibly a read error. The chain employs TRBV7-6 and TRBJ1-4; D not certain. Germline V lookup: CDR1 SGHVS, CDR2 FNYEAQ. CDR3 length: 16 amino acids. The CDR3 loop is CASSLGSPGRNDKLFF. The CDR3 region has the DNA TGTGCCAGCAGCTTAGGGTCGCCAGGCCGTAATGATAAACTGTTTTTT.

This clone was seen a handful of times. This chain uses TRBV9 with TRBJ1-1; no clear D gene. The ends were cut back, 4 bases at V and 0 bases at J, with 16 bases in the middle. CDR3 length: 16 amino acids. Germline CDR1 and CDR2: SGDLS and YYNGEE. The CDR3 sequence: CASSLGGRGVNTEAFF. CDR3 nucleotide sequence: TGTGCCAGCAGCCTCGGTGGCAGAGGAGTGAACACTGAAGCTTTCTTT.

This clone showed up just once. The DNA for the CDR3 is TGCGCCAGCAGCTTGGTGGGGACATCCACCGGGGAGCTGTTTTTT. This gives the protein CASSLVGTSTGELFF. The J gene is TRBJ2-2, the V gene TRBV5-1, with D possibly TRBD1 on 6 matching bases. V lost 0 bases and J 4 bases, leaving 10 bases between the germline ends. Germline-derived CDR1 and CDR2 are SGHRS and YFSETQ. The CDR3 is made up of 15 amino acids. The variable domain in full, completed from reference TRBV5-1 and TRBJ2-2, reads KAGVTQTPRYLIKTRGQQVTLSCSPISGHRSVSWYQQTPGQGLQFLFEYFSETQRNKGNFPGRFSGRQFSNSRSEMNVSTLELGDSALYLCASSLVGTSTGELFFGEGSRLTVL.

The CDR3 DNA sequence: TGCGCCAGCAGCCAAGACGGGACAACTGGGGCCAACGTCCTGACTTTC. It specifies CASSQDGTTGANVLTF. The rearrangement links TRBV4-3 to TRBJ2-6; D perhaps matches TRBD1 (6 bases). The germline V and J ends were trimmed by 0 bases and 2 bases, with 8 bases remaining between them. Germline V gene data show CDR1 as LGHNA and CDR2 as YSLEER. CDR3 length: 16 residues.

The chain links TRBV7-8 to TRBJ2-1; 16 bases fit TRBD2. Per the germline V gene, CDR1 is SGHVS and CDR2 is FQNEAQ. The J segment lost 6 bases and the V segment lost 5 bases, leaving 7 bases of the junction unmatched. The CDR3 loop spans 17 amino acids. CDR3 nucleotides: TGTGCCAGCAGCCCGGGACTAGCGGGGGGGCCAGTCAATGAGCAGTTCTTC. Its protein is CASSPGLAGGPVNEQFF. Full variable domain (rest looked up from reference TRBV7-8 and TRBJ2-1): GAGVSQSPRYKVAKRGQDVALRCDPISGHVSLFWYQQALGQGPEFLTYFQNEAQLDKSGLPSDRFFAERPEGSVSTLKIQRTQQEDSAVYLCASSPGLAGGPVNEQFFGPGTRLTVL.

The chain couples TRBV6-1 to TRBJ2-2; D might be TRBD1 (6 bases). Germline V gives CDR1 MNHNS, CDR2 SASEGT. The V end was cut by 4 bases, the J end by 4 bases, with 10 bases between. The CDR3 is 14 amino acids. This CDR3 reads CASSVRQATGELFF. For the CDR3, the DNA is TGTGCCAGCAGTGTAAGACAGGCCACCGGGGAGCTGTTTTTT.